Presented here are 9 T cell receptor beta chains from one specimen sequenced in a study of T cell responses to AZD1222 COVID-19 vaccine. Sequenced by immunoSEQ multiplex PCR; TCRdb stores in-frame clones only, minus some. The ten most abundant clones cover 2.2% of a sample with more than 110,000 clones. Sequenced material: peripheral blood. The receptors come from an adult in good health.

The CDR3: CASSPQTGVRTEAFF. The CDR3 DNA is TGTGCCAGCAGCCCCCAGACTGGGGTCCGGACTGAAGCTTTCTTT. The V gene is TRBV7-3, the J gene TRBJ1-1; D gene unclear. Looked up from germline, CDR1 is SGHTA and CDR2 is FQGTGA. Trimming removed 5 bases at V and 5 bases at J, with 18 bases between. This CDR3 region has 15 residues.

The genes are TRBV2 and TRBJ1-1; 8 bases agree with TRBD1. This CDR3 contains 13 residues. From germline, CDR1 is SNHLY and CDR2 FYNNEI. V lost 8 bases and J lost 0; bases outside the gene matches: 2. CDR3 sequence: CASGGQVNTEAFF. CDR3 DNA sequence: TGTGCCAGCGGGGGACAGGTGAACACTGAAGCTTTCTTT. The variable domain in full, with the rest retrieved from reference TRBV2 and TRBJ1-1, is EPEVTQTPSHQVTQMGQEVILRCVPISNHLYFYWYRQILGQKVEFLVSFYNNEISEKSEIFDDQFSVERPDGSNFTLKIRSTKLEDSAMYFCASGGQVNTEAFFGQGTRLTVV.

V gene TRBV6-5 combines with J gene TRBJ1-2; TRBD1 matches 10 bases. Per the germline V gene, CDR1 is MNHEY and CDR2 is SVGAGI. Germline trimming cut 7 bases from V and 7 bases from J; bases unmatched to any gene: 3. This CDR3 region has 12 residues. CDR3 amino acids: CASNRQGAGYTF. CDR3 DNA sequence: TGTGCCAGCAACAGACAGGGGGCTGGCTACACCTTC.

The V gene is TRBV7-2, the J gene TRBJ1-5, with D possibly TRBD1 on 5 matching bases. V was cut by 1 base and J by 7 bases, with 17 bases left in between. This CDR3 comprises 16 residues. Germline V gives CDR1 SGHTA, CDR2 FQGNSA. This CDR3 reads CASSLGPGLRGQPQHF. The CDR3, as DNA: TGTGCCAGCAGCTTAGGTCCGGGGCTGAGAGGGCAGCCCCAGCATTTT. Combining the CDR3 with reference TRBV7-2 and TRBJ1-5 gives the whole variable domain GAGVSQSPSNKVTEKGKDVELRCDPISGHTALYWYRQSLGQGLEFLIYFQGNSAPDKSGLPSDRFSAERTGGSVSTLTIQRTQQEDSAVYLCASSLGPGLRGQPQHFGDGTRLSIL.

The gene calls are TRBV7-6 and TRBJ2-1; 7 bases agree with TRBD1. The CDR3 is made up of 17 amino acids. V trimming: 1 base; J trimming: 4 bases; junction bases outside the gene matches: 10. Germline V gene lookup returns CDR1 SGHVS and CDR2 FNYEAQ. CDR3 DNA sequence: TGTGCCAGCAGCTTAGACCCCCCCAGGGGGTCGTACAATGAGCAGTTCTTC. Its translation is CASSLDPPRGSYNEQFF.

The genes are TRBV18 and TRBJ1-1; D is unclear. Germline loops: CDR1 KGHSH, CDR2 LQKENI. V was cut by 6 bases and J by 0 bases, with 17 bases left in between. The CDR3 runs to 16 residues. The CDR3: CASSPSRSYLNTEAFF. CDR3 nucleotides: TGTGCCAGCTCCCCCTCCCGGAGCTATTTGAACACTGAAGCTTTCTTT.

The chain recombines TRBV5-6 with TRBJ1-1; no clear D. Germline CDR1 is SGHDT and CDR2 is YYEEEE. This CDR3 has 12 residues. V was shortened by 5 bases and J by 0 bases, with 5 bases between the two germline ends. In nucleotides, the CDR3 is TGTGCCAGCAGTCCCATGAACACTGAAGCTTTCTTT. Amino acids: CASSPMNTEAFF.

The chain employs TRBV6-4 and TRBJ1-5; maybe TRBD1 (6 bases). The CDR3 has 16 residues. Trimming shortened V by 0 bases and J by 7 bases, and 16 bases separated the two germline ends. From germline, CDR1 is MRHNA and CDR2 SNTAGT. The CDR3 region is CASSDSEQGFTQPQHF. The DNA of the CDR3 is TGTGCCAGCAGTGACTCGGAGCAGGGGTTCACCCAGCCCCAGCATTTT.

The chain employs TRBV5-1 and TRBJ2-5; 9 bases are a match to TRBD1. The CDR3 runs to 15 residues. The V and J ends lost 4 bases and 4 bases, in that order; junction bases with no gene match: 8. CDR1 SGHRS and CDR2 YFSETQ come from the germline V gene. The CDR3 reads CASSRVQGQGETQYF. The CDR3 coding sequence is TGCGCCAGCAGCCGTGTCCAGGGACAGGGAGAGACCCAGTACTTC.